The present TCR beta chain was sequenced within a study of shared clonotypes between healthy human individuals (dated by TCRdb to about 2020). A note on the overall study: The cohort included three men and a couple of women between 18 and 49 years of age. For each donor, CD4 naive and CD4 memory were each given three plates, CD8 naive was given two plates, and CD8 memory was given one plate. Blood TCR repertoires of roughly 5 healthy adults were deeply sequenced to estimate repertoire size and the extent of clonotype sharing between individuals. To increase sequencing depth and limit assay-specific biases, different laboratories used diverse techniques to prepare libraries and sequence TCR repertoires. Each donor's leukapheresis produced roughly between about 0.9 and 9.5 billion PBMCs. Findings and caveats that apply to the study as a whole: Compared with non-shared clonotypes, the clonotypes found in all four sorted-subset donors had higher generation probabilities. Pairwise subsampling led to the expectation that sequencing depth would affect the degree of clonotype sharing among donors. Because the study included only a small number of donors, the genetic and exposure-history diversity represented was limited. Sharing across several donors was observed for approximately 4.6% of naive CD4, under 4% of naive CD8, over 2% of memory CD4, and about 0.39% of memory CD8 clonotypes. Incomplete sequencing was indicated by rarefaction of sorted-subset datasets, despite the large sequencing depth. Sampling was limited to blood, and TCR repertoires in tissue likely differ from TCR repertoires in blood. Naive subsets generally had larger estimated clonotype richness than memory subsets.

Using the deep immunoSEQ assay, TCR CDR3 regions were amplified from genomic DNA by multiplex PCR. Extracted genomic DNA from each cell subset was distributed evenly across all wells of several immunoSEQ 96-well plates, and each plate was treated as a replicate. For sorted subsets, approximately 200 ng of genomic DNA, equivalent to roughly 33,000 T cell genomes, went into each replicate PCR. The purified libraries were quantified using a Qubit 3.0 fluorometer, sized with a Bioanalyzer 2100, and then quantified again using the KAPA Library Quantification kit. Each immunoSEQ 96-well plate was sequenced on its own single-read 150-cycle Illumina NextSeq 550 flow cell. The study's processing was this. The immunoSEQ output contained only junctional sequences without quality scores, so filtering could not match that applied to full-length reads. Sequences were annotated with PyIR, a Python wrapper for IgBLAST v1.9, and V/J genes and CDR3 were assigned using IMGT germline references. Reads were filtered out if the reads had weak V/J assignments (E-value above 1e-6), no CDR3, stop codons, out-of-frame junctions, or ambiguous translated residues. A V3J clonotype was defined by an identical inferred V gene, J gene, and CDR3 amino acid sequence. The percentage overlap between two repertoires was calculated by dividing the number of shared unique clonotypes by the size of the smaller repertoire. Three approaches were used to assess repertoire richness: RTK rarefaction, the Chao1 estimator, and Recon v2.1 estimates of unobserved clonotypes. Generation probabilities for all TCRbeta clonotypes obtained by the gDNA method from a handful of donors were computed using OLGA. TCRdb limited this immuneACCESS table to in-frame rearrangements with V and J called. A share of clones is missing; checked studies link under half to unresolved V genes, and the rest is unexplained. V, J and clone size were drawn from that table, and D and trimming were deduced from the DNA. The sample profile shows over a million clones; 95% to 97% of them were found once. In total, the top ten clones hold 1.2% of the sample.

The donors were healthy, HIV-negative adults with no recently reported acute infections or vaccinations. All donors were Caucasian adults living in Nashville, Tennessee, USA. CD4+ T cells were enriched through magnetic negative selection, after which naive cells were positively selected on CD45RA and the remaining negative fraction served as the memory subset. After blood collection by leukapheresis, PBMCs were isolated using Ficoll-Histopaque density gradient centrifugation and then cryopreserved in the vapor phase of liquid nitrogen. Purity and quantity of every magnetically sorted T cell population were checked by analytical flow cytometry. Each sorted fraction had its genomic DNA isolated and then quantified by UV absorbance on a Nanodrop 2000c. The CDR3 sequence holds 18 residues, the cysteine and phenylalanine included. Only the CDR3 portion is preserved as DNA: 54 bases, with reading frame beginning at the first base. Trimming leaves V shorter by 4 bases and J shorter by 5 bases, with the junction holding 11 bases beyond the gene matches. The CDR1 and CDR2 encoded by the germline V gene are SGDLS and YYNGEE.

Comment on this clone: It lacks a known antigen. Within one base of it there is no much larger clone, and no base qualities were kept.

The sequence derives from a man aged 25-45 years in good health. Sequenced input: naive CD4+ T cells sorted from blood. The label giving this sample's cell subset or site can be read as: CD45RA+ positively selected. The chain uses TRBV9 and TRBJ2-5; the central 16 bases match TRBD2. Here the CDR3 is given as CASSPTPGLAGGLETQYF. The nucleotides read TGTGCCAGCAGCCCCACGCCGGGACTAGCGGGAGGGTTGGAGACCCAGTACTTC. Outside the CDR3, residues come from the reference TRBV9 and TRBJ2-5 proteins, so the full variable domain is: DSGVTQTPKHLITATGQRVTLRCSPRSGDLSVYWYQQSLDQGLQFLIQYYNGEERAKGNILERFSAQQFPDLHSELNLSSLELGDSALYFCASSPTPGLAGGLETQYFGPGTRLLVL.